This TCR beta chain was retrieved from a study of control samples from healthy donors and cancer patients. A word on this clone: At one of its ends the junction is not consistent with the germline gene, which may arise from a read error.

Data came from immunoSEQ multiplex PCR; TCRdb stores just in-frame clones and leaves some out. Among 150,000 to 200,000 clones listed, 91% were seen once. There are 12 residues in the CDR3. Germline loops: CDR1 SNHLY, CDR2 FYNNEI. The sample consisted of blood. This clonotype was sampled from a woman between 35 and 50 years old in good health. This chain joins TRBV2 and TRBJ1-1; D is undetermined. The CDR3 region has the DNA TGTGCCAGCAGTGATTCGGGCTCGGCCAACGTCTTT. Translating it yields CASSDSGSANVF.